What follows is one T cell receptor beta chain and its context. What it binds is not known. This entry comes from a study of regulatory T cells in long-lasting Graves disease. Study summary: Positive TSH receptor antibodies alongside over 5 years of antithyroid drugs were what marked Graves' disease as persistent.

Germline CDR1 and CDR2: LNHDA and SQIVND (reference sequence). CDR3 size: 16 residues. J gave up 4 bases and V 5 bases, and 7 bases lay outside the gene matches. Indicated time point: persistent/refractory GD, antithyroid drugs over 5 years with positive TRAb. From PBMCs, RNA was extracted and then used to make the TCR library. Patients were from an endocrinology department in Xi'an, China. Overall study findings and caveats: The study found persistent patients shared more public clonotypes (2,741) than new patients (about 1,000). Limited sample numbers may have lowered accuracy.

Building the TCR beta libraries relied on iRepertoire HTBI primers, and CDR3 regions underwent Arm-PCR. TCRdb independently ran MiXCR on the multiplex PCR reads; one entry per CDR3 protein. The data contain approximately 500,000 distinct CDR3 sequences, around a fifth of them singletons. The specimen was peripheral blood mononuclear cells (PBMCs), collected when the disease was refractory, from a patient treated with antithyroid drugs. The gene calls are TRBV19 and TRBJ2-3, with 12 bases identical to TRBD2. The clonotype originates from a female donor with Graves disease. As DNA, the CDR3 is TGTGCCAGTAGTCTCACTAGCGGGAGGACACCAGATACGCAGTATTTT. Amino acid sequence: CASSLTSGRTPDTQYF. Looking up the rest from reference TRBV19 and TRBJ2-3 gives the full variable domain: DGGITQSPKYLFRKEGQNVTLSCEQNLNHDAMYWYRQDPGQGLRLIYYSQIVNDFQKGDIAEGYSVSREKKESFPLTVTSAQKNPTAFYLCASSLTSGRTPDTQYFGPGTRLTVL.